What follows are 9 T cell receptor beta chains derived from one specimen sequenced in a study of OX40 agonist ivuxolimab in advanced cancers. Clones were sequenced by immunoSEQ multiplex PCR, and TCRdb holds only the in-frame ones, with some missing. This table holds some 90,000 clones, just over 90% found once. The sequences come from CD4+ or CD8+ T cells sorted from blood, collected in a trial of the OX40 agonist ivuxolimab. The receptors here all came from an adult with an advanced solid tumor such as melanoma, head and neck, liver or kidney cancer.

The rearrangement uses TRBV7-2 and TRBJ2-7; 7 positions agree with TRBD2. The germline gives CDR1 SGHTA, CDR2 FQGNSA. The CDR3 covers 15 residues. J was trimmed by 2 bases and V by 5 bases; bases with no gene match: 9. The chain's CDR3 is CASSTGLPNPYEQYF. The CDR3 DNA follows: TGTGCCAGCAGCACGGGACTACCGAACCCCTACGAGCAGTACTTC.

This clone was seen just once. V usage is TRBV4-2 and J usage is TRBJ2-7; 9 bases match TRBD2. The CDR3 loop spans 17 amino acids. Germline V gene lookup returns CDR1 LGHNA and CDR2 YNFKEQ. Unmatched junction bases numbered 16, after V lost 3 bases and J lost 7 bases. CDR3 sequence reads: CASSQLTSGRSGEEQYF. The CDR3 region has the DNA TGTGCCAGCAGCCAGTTAACGAGCGGGAGGTCGGGGGAAGAGCAGTACTTC.

The genes are TRBV5-1 and TRBJ2-1, with 11 nucleotides matching TRBD2. With 4 bases clipped from V and 4 bases from J, the junction kept 4 bases outside the gene matches. The CDR3 totals 15 residues. CDR1 SGHRS and CDR2 YFSETQ come from the germline V gene. This chain's CDR3 is CASSLLAGAYNEQFF. CDR3 nucleotides: TGCGCCAGCAGCCTACTAGCGGGAGCTTACAATGAGCAGTTCTTC.

The rearrangement joins TRBV19 to TRBJ2-3; D is perhaps TRBD1 (5 bases). This CDR3 is 15 amino acids long. Trimming cost V 7 bases and J 1 base, with 15 bases left between them. Per germline, CDR1 LNHDA and CDR2 SQIVND (reference sequence). DNA of the CDR3: TGTGCCAGTACCCTGGGGCTCCCCGGCACAGATACGCAGTATTTT. This encodes CASTLGLPGTDTQYF. Combining the CDR3 with reference TRBV19 and TRBJ2-3 gives the whole variable domain DGGITQSPKYLFRKEGQNVTLSCEQNLNHDAMYWYRQDPGQGLRLIYYSQIVNDFQKGDIAEGYSVSREKKESFPLTVTSAQKNPTAFYLCASTLGLPGTDTQYFGPGTRLTVL.

The chain recombines TRBV9 with TRBJ1-4; no clear D gene. The V gene lost 2 bases and the J gene lost 8 bases, with 13 bases spanning the gap. Germline V gives CDR1 SGDLS, CDR2 YYNGEE. The CDR3 loop spans 14 amino acids. DNA for the CDR3: TGTGCCAGCAGCGTCGGGAACAGAGGAGAAAAACTGTTTTTT. This sequence encodes CASSVGNRGEKLFF. Using reference TRBV9 and TRBJ1-4 for the parts outside the CDR3, the full variable domain is DSGVTQTPKHLITATGQRVTLRCSPRSGDLSVYWYQQSLDQGLQFLIQYYNGEERAKGNILERFSAQQFPDLHSELNLSSLELGDSALYFCASSVGNRGEKLFFGSGTQLSVL.

The chain has TRBV28 and TRBJ2-7; D is undetermined. Germline loops: CDR1 MDHEN, CDR2 SYDVKM. V lost 2 bases, J lost 0 bases, and 8 bases lay in between. There are 14 residues in the CDR3. This CDR3 reads CASSLQLPSYEQYF. The DNA of the CDR3 is TGTGCCAGCAGTTTACAGCTTCCCTCCTACGAGCAGTACTTC.

The chain joins TRBV2 to TRBJ2-3; a possible D gene is TRBD2 (6 bases). The CDR3 is 14 residues long. Trimming shortened V by 3 bases and J by 2 bases, and 9 bases separated the two germline ends. Germline V gives CDR1 SNHLY, CDR2 FYNNEI. CDR3 sequence reads: CASSDGLLTDTQYF. CDR3 in DNA: TGTGCCAGCAGTGACGGACTACTCACAGATACGCAGTATTTT.

The chain combines TRBV5-4 with TRBJ2-7, with 14 bases matching TRBD2. Germline values: CDR1 SGHNT, CDR2 YYREEE (reference sequence). V shed 1 base and J 5 bases; nucleotides not matched to a gene: 8. CDR3 size: 17 residues. CDR3 sequence: CASSLPGLAGAADEQYF. The DNA of the CDR3 is TGTGCCAGCAGCTTGCCGGGACTAGCGGGAGCGGCCGACGAGCAGTACTTC.

This chain joins TRBV5-1 and TRBJ2-5; 9 positions agree with TRBD2. The CDR3 has 16 amino acids. V lost 4 bases and J lost 1; bases outside the gene matches: 8. CDR1 SGHRS and CDR2 YFSETQ come from the germline V gene. The CDR3 DNA sequence: TGCGCCAGCAGCCGCCTCAGCGGGAGGACCCAAGAGACCCAGTACTTC. Translated, it gives CASSRLSGRTQETQYF.